The 2 T cell receptor beta chains given below trace back to one sample, sequenced in a study of T cell clonality in common variable immunodeficiency. Study outcomes and limitations: In common variable immunodeficiency, TCR beta chains reportedly carried fewer deletions and N-nucleotide insertions.

Assay used: immunoSEQ multiplex PCR; TCRdb lists only in-frame clones, some missing. The sample was found to contain fewer than 35,000 clones, and every one recurs. No antigens are known for them. Material for sequencing was peripheral blood mononuclear cells. The receptor source for this set is a human donor with common variable immunodeficiency.

This clone appeared a few times. The CDR3 sequence: CASSAPGQEYSYEQYF. Partial CDR3 DNA: TGTGCCAGCAGTGCCCCCGGACAGGAATACTCCTACGAG. The rearrangement joins TRBV6-2 or TRBV6-3 to TRBJ2-7, with TRBD1 matching 7 bases. The read falls 3 residues short of the CDR3 end, and the missing part is taken from the germline J gene. There are 16 residues in the CDR3. CDR1 is MNHEY, CDR2 SVGEGT, per germline. V was clipped by 5 bases and J by 0 bases; unmatched bases: 10.

This clone was detected many times. The read ends 3 residues early relative to the CDR3; the germline J gene fills the gap. V usage is TRBV5-1 and J usage is TRBJ2-7; D perhaps matches TRBD1 (5 bases). The CDR3 has 16 residues. Germline V gives CDR1 SGHRS, CDR2 YFSETQ. V lost 4 bases and J lost 1, with 18 bases in between. CDR3 in amino acids: CASSPLDAGASYEQYF. The sequenced part of the CDR3 DNA is TGCGCCAGCAGCCCGCTGGACGCTGGGGCTTCCTACGAG.